This entry lists 2 T cell receptor beta chains sequenced from one sample in a study of Ad26.COV2.S vaccination and SARS-CoV-2 variants. The table came from immunoSEQ multiplex PCR; TCRdb's copy has only in-frame clones and leaves some out. The sample has around 450,000 clones, about 90% seen once. Regarding treatment: about 20 received Ad26.COV2.S at low or high dose, single or two shots; about 5 received placebo; per-sample allocation not given. Sampling was performed 63 days after the first vaccine or placebo injection. Specimen: peripheral blood, collected in a trial of Ad26.COV2.S vaccine versus placebo. All receptors come from a person aged 18-65 years who received the Ad26.COV2.S COVID-19 vaccine or a placebo.

CDR3: CASSLEGVAYNEQFF. Here the CDR3 DNA reads TGTGCCAGCAGCTTGGAGGGAGTGGCCTACAATGAGCAGTTCTTC. The J gene is TRBJ2-1, the V gene TRBV7-9; weak D call: TRBD2 (6 bases). Germline values: CDR1 SEHNR, CDR2 FQNEAQ (reference sequence). This CDR3 comprises 15 residues. V lost 3 bases to trimming and J lost 2 bases, with 11 bases between them.

This clone was recorded only once. This rearrangement joins TRBV28 to TRBJ1-1, with TRBD1 as a possible D gene (5 bases). Germline V gene lookup returns CDR1 MDHEN and CDR2 SYDVKM. The CDR3 extends over 13 amino acids. V lost 6 bases to trimming and J lost 2 bases, with 10 bases between them. CDR3 nucleotides: TGTGCCAGCAGGACGCAGGGAAACACTGAAGCTTTCTTT. Translated, it gives CASRTQGNTEAFF.